Presented here are 17 T cell receptor beta chains from one specimen sequenced in a study of CD8 T cells in Susac syndrome. Random hexamers primed reverse transcription of about 0.5 to 1 ug RNA. TCRdb reprocessed the immunoSEQ multiplex PCR reads with MiXCR, giving one entry per CDR3 protein. In the table there are some 120,000 distinct CDR3 sequences, roughly 96% of which are singletons. The sample comprised CD4+ T cells from PBMCs. The receptor set was obtained from a human donor in good health.

The chain joins TRBV29-1 to TRBJ2-3, with 11 bases that match TRBD1. The CDR3 spans 13 residues. V dropped 7 bases and J dropped 4; count of bases not matched to a gene: 4. The V gene's germline CDR1 is SQVTM and CDR2 ANQGSEA. CDR3 loop: CSEDRGRADTQYF. The CDR3 nucleotides are TGCAGCGAGGACAGGGGGCGAGCAGATACGCAGTATTTT.

This clonotype occurred once. The chain joins TRBV7-2 to TRBJ2-7, with D perhaps TRBD2 (6 bases). Per germline, CDR1 SGHTA and CDR2 FQGNSA. CDR3 length: 14 residues. Deletions cut 2 bases from V and 3 bases from J, with 11 bases between. DNA for the CDR3: TGTGCCAGCAGCTTATACGGGAGAGGCTACGAGCAGTACTTC. It specifies CASSLYGRGYEQYF.

The genes are TRBV30 and TRBJ2-5; D is unclear. The CDR3 covers 13 residues. With 2 bases removed from V and 8 bases from J, the gap between germline ends came to 15 bases. The germline V gene has CDR1 GTSNPN and CDR2 SVGIG (reference sequence). The CDR3 DNA sequence: TGTGCCTGGAGTCTAGGGTTTGGGGAAACCCAGTACTTC. It encodes CAWSLGFGETQYF.

The gene calls are TRBV12-3 or TRBV12-4 and TRBJ1-2; possible D gene TRBD1, 5 bases. The ends were cut back, 5 bases at V and 5 bases at J, with 15 bases in the middle. The CDR3 sequence is 14 residues long. This CDR3 reads CASSPGTEIYGYTF. Written as DNA, the CDR3 is TGTGCCAGCAGTCCCGGGACGGAAATTTATGGCTACACCTTC.

The J gene is TRBJ2-1, the V gene TRBV5-4, with D perhaps matching TRBD2 (8 bases). Germline loops: CDR1 SGHNT, CDR2 YYREEE (reference sequence). CDR3 length: 19 amino acids. The V and J ends lost 4 bases and 5 bases respectively, with 28 bases between them. CDR3 loop: CASSPLRTSQGGRDNEQFF. CDR3 bases: TGTGCCAGCAGCCCCCTTAGGACTAGCCAGGGGGGGAGAGACAATGAGCAGTTCTTC. Together with reference TRBV5-4 and TRBJ2-1, the CDR3 gives the full variable domain: ETGVTQSPTHLIKTRGQQVTLRCSSQSGHNTVSWYQQALGQGPQFIFQYYREEENGRGNFPPRFSGLQFPNYSSELNVNALELDDSALYLCASSPLRTSQGGRDNEQFFGPGTRLTVL.

This chain links TRBV29-1 with TRBJ2-7; 8 bases agree with TRBD1. Germline V lookup: CDR1 SQVTM, CDR2 ANQGSEA. The length of the CDR3 is 14 residues. With V trimmed by 7 bases and J by 1 base, 9 bases remained unmatched. The CDR3 sequence is CSATGQGGSYEQYF. CDR3 DNA: TGCAGCGCCACAGGACAGGGAGGATCCTACGAGCAGTACTTC.

V gene TRBV28 combines with J gene TRBJ2-3; 7 bases match TRBD1. V lost 3 bases, J lost 0 bases, and 6 bases stayed unmatched. This CDR3 contains 16 residues. Germline V lookup: CDR1 MDHEN, CDR2 SYDVKM. Here the CDR3 DNA reads TGTGCCAGCAGTTTTCCCGGGACAGTGAGCACAGATACGCAGTATTTT. Its protein product is CASSFPGTVSTDTQYF.

This rearrangement joins TRBV7-9 to TRBJ2-1; D remains ambiguous. Trimming removed 1 base from V and 6 bases from J, with 7 bases in between. The CDR3 is 13 residues long. In germline, CDR1 is SEHNR, CDR2 FQNEAQ (reference sequence). The CDR3 DNA reads as TGTGCCAGCAGCTTAGGTTGGAGCAATGAGCAGTTCTTC. It is translated as CASSLGWSNEQFF. Complete variable domain (other parts from reference TRBV7-9 and TRBJ2-1): DTGVSQNPRHKITKRGQNVTFRCDPISEHNRLYWYRQTLGQGPEFLTYFQNEAQLEKSRLLSDRFSAERPKGSFSTLEIQRTEQGDSAMYLCASSLGWSNEQFFGPGTRLTVL.

J is TRBJ2-1 and V is TRBV6-1; 9 nucleotides agree with TRBD1. This CDR3 region has 14 residues. V shed 7 bases and J 4 bases; nucleotides not matched to a gene: 5. Germline values: CDR1 MNHNS, CDR2 SASEGT. CDR3 region: CASTHGQGYNEQFF. Here the CDR3 DNA reads TGTGCCAGCACCCACGGACAGGGGTACAATGAGCAGTTCTTC.

V gene TRBV18 combines with J gene TRBJ1-1; D possibly corresponds to TRBD1 (5 bases). This CDR3 is built from 14 residues. The germline V and J ends were trimmed by 3 bases and 0 bases, with 8 bases remaining between them. Per germline, CDR1 KGHSH and CDR2 LQKENI. CDR3: CASSPTDMNTEAFF. The CDR3 bases are TGTGCCAGCTCACCGACAGATATGAACACTGAAGCTTTCTTT.

The CDR3 region is CATSRGPSGQETQYF. DNA of the CDR3: TGTGCCACCAGCAGAGGTCCCAGCGGACAAGAGACCCAGTACTTC. This chain links TRBV15 with TRBJ2-5; a weak D match, TRBD2 (5 bases). V was pared by 1 base and J by 2 bases, with 11 bases between. Germline CDR1 is LNHNV and CDR2 is YYDKDF (reference sequence). This CDR3 has 15 residues.

The chain recombines TRBV6-2 or TRBV6-3 with TRBJ2-7; the D is unclear. In germline, CDR1 is MNHEY, CDR2 SVGEGT. With 4 bases removed from V and 6 bases from J, the gap between germline ends came to 13 bases. This CDR3 is 13 amino acids long. CDR3 protein: CASSLLLSGEQYF. The DNA of the CDR3 is TGTGCCAGCAGTTTACTACTCTCCGGCGAGCAGTACTTC.

The chain links TRBV7-2 to TRBJ2-7; D is ambiguous. V lost 3 bases and J lost 0, with 9 bases in between. The germline V gene has CDR1 SGHTA and CDR2 FQGNSA. The CDR3 length is 14 residues. The DNA for the CDR3 is TGTGCCAGCAGCTTTCGCAGCCACTCCTACGAGCAGTACTTC. This sequence encodes CASSFRSHSYEQYF.

The chain combines TRBV3-1 with TRBJ2-2; D not certain. This CDR3 has 15 amino acids. Trimming took off 1 base at V and 4 bases at J, with 10 bases between the two ends. From germline, CDR1 is LGHDT and CDR2 YNNKEL (reference sequence). CDR3 in amino acids: CASSQVDTFTGELFF. Here the CDR3 DNA reads TGTGCCAGCAGCCAAGTAGACACCTTCACCGGGGAGCTGTTTTTT. Complete variable domain (other parts from reference TRBV3-1 and TRBJ2-2): DTAVSQTPKYLVTQMGNDKSIKCEQNLGHDTMYWYKQDSKKFLKIMFSYNNKELIINETVPNRFSPKSPDKAHLNLHINSLELGDSAVYFCASSQVDTFTGELFFGEGSRLTVL.

The chain combines TRBV2 with TRBJ2-5; D remains ambiguous. The V gene lost 8 bases and the J gene lost 3 bases, with 7 bases spanning the gap. The CDR3 totals 11 residues. Germline V gives CDR1 SNHLY, CDR2 FYNNEI. The CDR3 spells CASGIKETQYF. The CDR3 region has the DNA TGTGCCAGCGGAATAAAAGAGACCCAGTACTTC.

V and J are TRBV7-6 and TRBJ2-7; a possible D gene is TRBD2 (5 bases). There are 12 residues in the CDR3. CDR1 and CDR2 (germline): SGHVS, FNYEAQ. The germline V and J ends were trimmed by 5 bases and 5 bases, with 10 bases remaining between them. The CDR3 loop reads CASSVGGNEQYF. The DNA of the CDR3 is TGTGCCAGCAGCGTCGGAGGTAACGAGCAGTACTTC. The full variable domain, in which reference TRBV7-6 and TRBJ2-7 provide the parts outside the CDR3, is GAGVSQSPRYKVTKRGQDVALRCDPISGHVSLYWYRQALGQGPEFLTYFNYEAQQDKSGLPNDRFSAERPEGSISTLTIQRTEQRDSAMYRCASSVGGNEQYFGPGTRLTVT.

J is TRBJ1-3 and V is TRBV27; D remains ambiguous. The CDR3 sequence is 13 residues long. V was clipped by 0 bases and J by 4 bases, with 4 bases between them. The germline gives CDR1 MNHEY, CDR2 SMNVEV (reference sequence). CDR3 coding DNA: TGTGCCAGCAGTTTATCTCTGGGAAACACCATATATTTT. Its translation is CASSLSLGNTIYF.